A single sample gave rise to the 28 T cell receptor beta chains below, sequenced in a study of blood T cells in healthy people across ages (dated by TCRdb to the mid-2010s). Libraries were constructed by 5' RACE. For sequencing, an Illumina HiSeq 2500 was employed. A second PCR of about 6 to 11 cycles was performed with a sample-barcoded 5' primer and a J-beta primer mix. Using fastp at Q25 and MiXCR, TCRdb reprocessed the public reads and kept productive beta chains. Rows merge per CDR3 protein into single entries with the most common DNA and genes. The sample yields roughly 1.5 million distinct CDR3 sequences; roughly two fifths were counted once. The ten largest clonotypes hold approximately 4% of the sample. The sequencing sample was made of blood. These receptors originate from a young woman in good health.

This clonotype was seen a few times. The chain is built from TRBV6-2 or TRBV6-3 and TRBJ1-5, with no clear D. The CDR3 is 14 residues long. Trimming removed 2 bases at V and 6 bases at J, with 11 bases between. Germline assignment: CDR1 MNHEY and CDR2 SVGEGT. CDR3 protein: CASSYGFNGQPQHF. CDR3 nucleotides: TGTGCCAGCAGTTACGGGTTTAACGGTCAGCCCCAGCATTTT.

This clonotype was recorded a few times. The chain has TRBV25-1 and TRBJ2-3; D remains ambiguous. Germline CDR1 is MGHDK and CDR2 is SYGVNS. CDR3 length equals 18 residues. The V and J ends lost 2 bases and 0 bases respectively, with 18 bases between them. CDR3 nucleotide sequence: TGTGCCAGCAGTGAACCGTCTAACCCTTCCCGAAGCACAGATACGCAGTATTTT. Translated: CASSEPSNPSRSTDTQYF. The full variable domain, rest sourced from reference TRBV25-1 and TRBJ2-3, is EADIYQTPRYLVIGTGKKITLECSQTMGHDKMYWYQQDPGMELHLIHYSYGVNSTEKGDLSSESTVSRIRTEHFPLTLESARPSHTSQYLCASSEPSNPSRSTDTQYFGPGTRLTVL.

The CDR3, as DNA: TGTGCCAGCAGTTTAGGTGATGGGGTCGAGCAGTACTTC. As protein: CASSLGDGVEQYF. V is TRBV12-3 or TRBV12-4 and J is TRBJ2-7, with no clear D. This CDR3 region has 13 residues. Trimming cost V 1 base and J 6 bases, with 10 bases left between them.

This chain joins TRBV5-6 and TRBJ2-7, with 8 nucleotides matching TRBD2. This CDR3 has 15 residues. CDR1 and CDR2 (germline): SGHDT, YYEEEE. V shed 6 bases, J shed 4 bases, and the junction held 12 bases outside the gene matches. This chain's CDR3 is CASTHTPGLVYEQYF. In nucleotides, the CDR3 is TGTGCCAGCACCCACACTCCGGGACTAGTTTACGAGCAGTACTTC. The full variable domain, with the rest looked up from reference TRBV5-6 and TRBJ2-7, is DAGVTQSPTHLIKTRGQQVTLRCSPKSGHDTVSWYQQALGQGPQFIFQYYEEEERQRGNFPDRFSGHQFPNYSSELNVNALLLGDSALYLCASTHTPGLVYEQYFGPGTRLTVT.

V usage is TRBV29-1 and J usage is TRBJ2-5, with D possibly TRBD2 on 7 matching bases. Germline V gene lookup returns CDR1 SQVTM and CDR2 ANQGSEA. The CDR3 extends over 13 amino acids. The V end was cut by 4 bases, the J end by 5 bases, with 14 bases between. The CDR3 loop is CSVGWGGRETQYF. The DNA for the CDR3 is TGCAGCGTTGGCTGGGGGGGCCGTGAGACCCAGTACTTC.

The table lists this clonotype with a few counts. The CDR3 DNA reads TGTGCCAGCAGTTTATCCCGCTGGGCCTACGGAGGCTACACCTTC. Translating gives CASSLSRWAYGGYTF. The J gene is TRBJ1-2, the V gene TRBV27; D gene uncertain. This CDR3 is 15 amino acids long. The germline V and J ends were trimmed by 0 bases and 8 bases, with 16 bases remaining between them. In germline, CDR1 is MNHEY, CDR2 SMNVEV (reference sequence).

V and J are TRBV4-3 and TRBJ2-5, with 8 bases matching TRBD1. The J call may not be correct, given that the DNA end is closer to TRBJ2-7. This CDR3 contains 13 residues. The V gene's germline CDR1 is LGHNA and CDR2 YSLEER. The CDR3 loop is CASSLRTGREQYF. In DNA, the CDR3 is TGCGCCAGCAGCCTCAGGACAGGGCGCGAGCAGTACTTC.

This clonotype turned up a few times. This sequence joins TRBV27 and TRBJ1-2; TRBD1 agrees at 11 bases. The V segment lost 5 bases and the J segment 7 bases; nucleotides outside the gene matches: 6. The length of the CDR3 is 14 residues. Germline V gene sequence: CDR1 MNHEY, CDR2 SMNVEV (reference sequence). The CDR3 nucleotides are TGTGCCAGCAGTAAGGACAGGGGGCGGATTGGCTACACCTTC. It specifies CASSKDRGRIGYTF.

This chain uses TRBV29-1 with TRBJ2-3, with 9 bases aligning to TRBD1. This CDR3 is 13 amino acids long. With 6 bases clipped from V and 2 bases from J, the junction kept 3 bases outside the gene matches. Germline values: CDR1 SQVTM, CDR2 ANQGSEA. The CDR3: CSVGTGITDTQYF. The CDR3 DNA sequence: TGCAGCGTGGGGACAGGGATCACAGATACGCAGTATTTT.

This clonotype was seen only once. The chain uses TRBV7-2 and TRBJ2-3, with 8 bases fitting TRBD1. This CDR3 comprises 14 residues. With V trimmed by 3 bases and J by 5 bases, 4 bases remained unmatched. CDR1 is SGHTA and CDR2 is FQGNSA in the germline V gene. CDR3 nucleotides: TGTGCCAGCAGCTTTAACAGGGGGGAAGATACGCAGTATTTT. It yields the protein CASSFNRGEDTQYF.

There are a few counts of this clonotype. The rearrangement links TRBV20-1 to TRBJ1-6; D unresolved. CDR3 length equals 14 residues. The V gene's germline CDR1 is DFQATT and CDR2 SNEGSKA (reference sequence). V was pared by 1 base and J by 5 bases, with 9 bases between. This CDR3 reads CSARAGRNNSPLHF. The CDR3 bases are TGCAGTGCTAGAGCGGGCAGGAATAATTCACCCCTCCACTTT.

This clonotype was observed a handful of times. CDR3: CASSSELMPTHYEQYF. As DNA, the CDR3 is TGTGCCAGCAGTTCCGAGTTGATGCCTACGCACTACGAGCAGTACTTC. The chain combines TRBV28 with TRBJ2-7; unclear D gene. The CDR3 totals 16 residues. V lost 4 bases and J lost 3, with 19 bases in between. Germline lookup yields CDR1 MDHEN and CDR2 SYDVKM.

The chain combines TRBV29-1 with TRBJ1-4; D not resolved. This CDR3 spans 13 amino acids. The germline V and J ends were trimmed by 4 bases and 7 bases, with 13 bases remaining between them. Germline V gene lookup returns CDR1 SQVTM and CDR2 ANQGSEA. CDR3 in amino acids: CSVGRQNGEKLFF. Here the CDR3 DNA reads TGCAGCGTTGGAAGGCAGAATGGTGAAAAACTGTTTTTT.

The chain recombines TRBV20-1 with TRBJ2-1; 13 bases align to TRBD2. The CDR3 runs to 16 residues. V lost 3 bases to trimming and J lost 0 bases; unmatched junction nucleotides: 2. CDR1 and CDR2 from the germline V gene are DFQATT and SNEGSKA (reference sequence). DNA for the CDR3: TGCAGTGCTAGTCGGACTAGCGGGAGCTCCTACAATGAGCAGTTCTTC. Translated, it gives CSASRTSGSSYNEQFF.

V is TRBV7-9 and J is TRBJ2-7; the match to TRBD2 covers 8 bases. The CDR3 contains 14 residues. V dropped 3 bases and J dropped 7; count of bases not matched to a gene: 8. Looked up from germline, CDR1 is SEHNR and CDR2 is FQNEAQ (reference sequence). For the CDR3, the DNA is TGTGCCAGCAGCTTTGGAGCGGGAGTGGGGGAGCAGTACTTC. This codes for CASSFGAGVGEQYF.

The chain employs TRBV6-2 or TRBV6-3 and TRBJ2-2; TRBD1 aligns across 8 bases. Germline V gene sequence: CDR1 MNHEY, CDR2 SVGEGT. This CDR3 spans 16 amino acids. The V segment lost 5 bases and the J segment 0 bases; nucleotides outside the gene matches: 5. The CDR3 is CASSGDRTTNTGELFF. CDR3 sequence (DNA): TGTGCCAGCAGTGGGGACAGGACAACGAACACCGGGGAGCTGTTTTTT.

This clonotype was detected only a few times. The V and J genes are TRBV20-1 and TRBJ2-1, with D maybe TRBD1 (6 bases). Trimming removed 5 bases at V and 4 bases at J, with 12 bases between. CDR3 length: 13 amino acids. CDR1 is DFQATT and CDR2 is SNEGSKA in the germline V gene (reference sequence). The CDR3 loop is CSADDRPYNEQFF. The CDR3 DNA reads as TGCAGTGCTGATGACAGGCCGTACAATGAGCAGTTCTTC.

Remarks on this clonotype: One end of the junction is discordant with germline, which a read error may explain. The CDR3 coding sequence is TGTGCCAACAGTGGTGGCAACTCCTATGGCTACACCTTC. Translating gives CANSGGNSYGYTF. The chain uses TRBV2 and TRBJ1-2, with D hard to call. This CDR3 contains 13 residues. Germline V gene lookup returns CDR1 SNHLY and CDR2 FYNNEI.

This sequence joins TRBV28 and TRBJ1-5; a possible D gene is TRBD1 (5 bases). This CDR3 has 16 residues. The V end lost 6 bases, the J end lost 5 bases, and 20 bases lay between the germline ends. Germline CDR1 MDHEN, CDR2 SYDVKM. The CDR3 here is CASSPSGGRGYQPQHF. The CDR3 DNA reads as TGTGCCAGCAGCCCAAGTGGGGGTCGAGGCTATCAGCCCCAGCATTTT.

At least ten counts were recorded for this clonotype. The V and J genes are TRBV7-2 and TRBJ2-3; 12 bases line up with TRBD2. V lost 6 bases and J lost 5; bases outside the gene matches: 9. This CDR3 contains 16 residues. Germline V gives CDR1 SGHTA, CDR2 FQGNSA. The chain's CDR3 is CASSSSSGGALDTQYF. The CDR3 DNA reads TGTGCCAGCAGTTCATCTAGCGGGGGGGCCTTAGATACGCAGTATTTT. The entire variable domain, with the rest obtained from reference TRBV7-2 and TRBJ2-3, is as follows: GAGVSQSPSNKVTEKGKDVELRCDPISGHTALYWYRQSLGQGLEFLIYFQGNSAPDKSGLPSDRFSAERTGGSVSTLTIQRTQQEDSAVYLCASSSSSGGALDTQYFGPGTRLTVL.

The chain couples TRBV7-2 to TRBJ2-7; possibly TRBD2 for D (6 bases). This CDR3 is built from 16 residues. The germline V gene encodes CDR1 SGHTA and CDR2 FQGNSA. Trimming took 4 bases from V and 3 from J, leaving 19 bases between them. CDR3 bases: TGTGCCAGCAGCTGGCCGGAAAAAGGGACTTTCTACGAGCAGTACTTC. Translating it yields CASSWPEKGTFYEQYF.

The V call is TRBV20-1, the J call TRBJ1-5, with D unresolved. V was clipped by 6 bases and J by 0 bases, with 12 bases between them. This CDR3 is built from 14 residues. CDR1 is DFQATT and CDR2 is SNEGSKA in the germline V gene (reference sequence). The CDR3 loop is CSATPGGSNQPQHF. In DNA form, the CDR3 reads TGCAGTGCCACCCCGGGAGGTAGCAATCAGCCCCAGCATTTT.

This chain joins TRBV7-2 and TRBJ1-5; D uncertain. V was shortened by 6 bases and J by 6 bases, with 18 bases between the two germline ends. Germline CDR1 reads SGHTA; CDR2 reads FQGNSA. The CDR3 covers 15 residues. CDR3 amino acids: CASRKSQGMVQPQHF. In DNA form, the CDR3 reads TGTGCCAGCAGAAAGAGCCAAGGTATGGTTCAGCCCCAGCATTTT.

The chain has TRBV9 and TRBJ2-1; TRBD2 agrees at 10 bases. V dropped 4 bases and J dropped 4; count of bases not matched to a gene: 5. Per the germline V gene, CDR1 is SGDLS and CDR2 is YYNGEE. The CDR3 consists of 15 residues. The CDR3 DNA sequence: TGTGCCAGCAGCTCTAGCGGGGGCATTTACAATGAGCAGTTCTTC. Its translation: CASSSSGGIYNEQFF.

In this sample, this clonotype turned up a few times. V gene TRBV6-5 combines with J gene TRBJ1-1; D is unclear. Trimming cost V 6 bases and J 3 bases, with 11 bases left between them. CDR1 and CDR2 from the germline V gene are MNHEY and SVGAGI. This CDR3 is 13 amino acids long. The CDR3 is CASSRNRDTEAFF. The CDR3 DNA reads TGTGCCAGCAGCCGTAATCGTGACACTGAAGCTTTCTTT.

The genes are TRBV29-1 and TRBJ2-4; 11 bases match TRBD1. The tail of the sequence fits TRBJ2-7 better, so the J call may be wrong. The CDR3 is 15 residues long. Germline CDR1 is SQVTM and CDR2 is ANQGSEA. The CDR3 is CSVEVGTGGTYEQYF. Here the CDR3 DNA reads TGCAGCGTTGAAGTCGGGACAGGGGGAACCTACGAGCAGTACTTC.

The table lists this clonotype with a few counts. This CDR3 is CASSDTISTDTQYF. CDR3 in DNA: TGTGCCAGCAGTGATACCATTAGCACAGATACGCAGTATTTT. The genes are TRBV2 and TRBJ2-3; D remains unclear. The germline V gene encodes CDR1 SNHLY and CDR2 FYNNEI. The CDR3 loop spans 14 amino acids. Trimming cost V 3 bases and J 0 bases, with 7 bases left between them.

The chain carries TRBV3-1 and TRBJ2-3, with a weak D call TRBD1 (6 bases). The CDR3 loop spans 13 amino acids. The germline V and J ends were trimmed by 0 bases and 11 bases, with 12 bases remaining between them. Germline CDR1 and CDR2: LGHDT and YNNKEL (reference sequence). Written as DNA, the CDR3 is TGTGCCAGCAGCCAAGATTCACAGGGAATGCAGTATTTT. Translating it yields CASSQDSQGMQYF.